The rows below give T cell receptor beta chains drawn from one sample of a study of cytomegalovirus exposure and HLA in healthy donors. Profiling relied on immunoSEQ multiplex PCR, and the TCRdb table lists in-frame clones only, not all of them. The table lists around 80,000 clones, with roughly 0.89% in the top ten. Sequenced sample: PBMCs. Receptor source: a boy between 10 and 17 years old in good health and CMV-seronegative. Both conserved end residues are part of each CDR3. D genes are given only for firm matches.

j_call: TRBJ1-1; v_call: TRBV19; d_call: -; cdr3_nt: TGTGCCAGTAGTATTAAAAGAGGTGGGTTTGGAGCTTTCTTT; cdr3_aa: CASSIKRGGFGAFF
j_call: TRBJ2-5; v_call: TRBV5-1; d_call: TRBD2; cdr3_nt: TGCGCCAGCAGCCCACGGACTAGCGATGAGACCCAGTACTTC; cdr3_aa: CASSPRTSDETQYF
j_call: TRBJ2-7; v_call: TRBV19; d_call: TRBD1; cdr3_nt: TGTGCCGCCGGCAGGACAGGGCCCTACGAGCAGTACTTC; cdr3_aa: CAAGRTGPYEQYF
j_call: TRBJ2-7; v_call: TRBV6-1; d_call: TRBD1; cdr3_nt: TGTGCCAGCAGAGAAACCGGGACAGTTGGGGAGTACGCCTACGAGCAGTACTTC; cdr3_aa: CASRETGTVGEYAYEQYF
j_call: TRBJ2-5; v_call: TRBV5-4; d_call: -; cdr3_nt: TGTGCCAGCAGCCGGTCAGGGAACCGAGAGACCCAGTACTTC; cdr3_aa: CASSRSGNRETQYF
j_call: TRBJ1-5; v_call: TRBV10-3; d_call: -; cdr3_nt: TGTGCCATCAGAGGCAGCGAAGACAATCAGCCCCAGCATTTT; cdr3_aa: CAIRGSEDNQPQHF
j_call: TRBJ2-7; v_call: TRBV6-1; d_call: TRBD1; cdr3_nt: TGTGCCAGCAGTGTGCCGGGACAGGCAACCTACGAGCAGTACTTC; cdr3_aa: CASSVPGQATYEQYF
j_call: TRBJ2-7; v_call: TRBV14; d_call: -; cdr3_nt: TGTGCCAGCAGCCAGACAGTCACCTACGAGCAGTACTTC; cdr3_aa: CASSQTVTYEQYF
j_call: TRBJ1-1; v_call: TRBV10-3; d_call: -; cdr3_nt: TGTGCCGCACAGGGTTACGTGGGTGAAGCTTTCTTT; cdr3_aa: CAAQGYVGEAFF
j_call: TRBJ2-3; v_call: TRBV28; d_call: -; cdr3_nt: TGTGCCAGCAATCGGGGTGCCACAGATACGCAGTATTTT; cdr3_aa: CASNRGATDTQYF
j_call: TRBJ1-5; v_call: TRBV7-8; d_call: -; cdr3_nt: TGTGCCAGCAGCTTCGCAGGGAGGCATCAGCCCCAGCATTTT; cdr3_aa: CASSFAGRHQPQHF
j_call: TRBJ2-2; v_call: TRBV7-9; d_call: TRBD2; cdr3_nt: TGTGCCAGCAGCGCAATGCGGGGGGGAAACACCGGGGAGCTGTTTTTT; cdr3_aa: CASSAMRGGNTGELFF
j_call: TRBJ2-1; v_call: TRBV7-9; d_call: TRBD2; cdr3_nt: TGTGCCAGCAGCTTAGCGCTCGGACTAGCCGCCAATGAGCAGTTCTTC; cdr3_aa: CASSLALGLAANEQFF
j_call: TRBJ1-6; v_call: TRBV18; d_call: -; cdr3_nt: TGTGCCAGCTCACCAGGGCGGGCCGATAATTCACCCCTACACTTT; cdr3_aa: CASSPGRADNSPLHF
j_call: TRBJ2-1; v_call: TRBV6-5; d_call: -; cdr3_nt: TGTGCCAGCAGTCGCTCTAGCGTCTATGAGCAGTTCTTC; cdr3_aa: CASSRSSVYEQFF
j_call: TRBJ1-1; v_call: TRBV4-1; d_call: -; cdr3_nt: TGCGCCAGCAGCCAAGGATCCGGGACACCGAACACTGAAGCTTTCTTT; cdr3_aa: CASSQGSGTPNTEAFF
j_call: TRBJ1-1; v_call: TRBV30; d_call: TRBD1; cdr3_nt: TGTGCCTGGAGTGCCACGGACAGGGGCACCAAAGCTTTCTTT; cdr3_aa: CAWSATDRGTKAFF